The sample holds many counts of the clone carrying this TCR beta chain. Its antigen is currently unknown. Investigators prepared the TCR beta libraries by applying iRepertoire HTBI primers and Arm-PCR of CDR3 regions. A single record per CDR3 protein comes from TCRdb applying MiXCR to the multiplex PCR reads. The profile covers fewer than 450,000 distinct CDR3 sequences, with over 14% appearing a single time and over 7.5% taken by the ten largest. The sample comes from a study of regulatory T cells in long-lasting Graves disease. Study-wide findings and caveats: Between persistent patients, about 2,800 public clonotypes were shared, exceeding the roughly 1,000 shared between new patients.

Trimming took 0 bases from V and 3 from J; bases not matched to a gene: 6. The CDR3 has 16 amino acids. Germline V gene lookup returns CDR1 SGDLS and CDR2 YYNGEE. Time point meaning: newly diagnosed GD, antithyroid drugs for less than 3 months. PBMC-derived RNA was used for the TCR library. These data were also reused for a study on T cells in Graves' hyperthyroidism and ophthalmopathy. Per that study: The HTBI primer set was used in a first-round RT-PCR of the TCR CDR3.

The source is a woman aged 40 to 50 with Graves disease. V is TRBV9 and J is TRBJ2-7; TRBD2 agrees at 10 bases. Sequencing used peripheral blood mononuclear cells (PBMCs), obtained at new diagnosis, from a patient treated with antithyroid drugs. The CDR3 DNA reads as TGTGCCAGCAGCGTAGCTCCTAGCGGGAGTAACTACGAGCAGTACTTC. It is translated as CASSVAPSGSNYEQYF. The variable domain in full, with the rest retrieved from reference TRBV9 and TRBJ2-7, is DSGVTQTPKHLITATGQRVTLRCSPRSGDLSVYWYQQSLDQGLQFLIQYYNGEERAKGNILERFSAQQFPDLHSELNLSSLELGDSALYFCASSVAPSGSNYEQYFGPGTRLTVT.